One sample yielded the 6 T cell receptor beta chains listed below, sequenced in a study of graft-versus-host responses after intestinal transplantation. Assay: immunoSEQ multiplex PCR; the TCRdb copy retains only in-frame clones and omits some. Among under 100,000 clones listed, roughly 93% were seen once. For these receptors, no antigen is known. The specimen was unstimulated CD4+ T cells sorted from spleen or lymph node cells, collected before transplant. These receptor sequences come from a human donor who was the organ donor for an intestinal transplant.

The genes are TRBV5-1 and TRBJ1-4; weak D call: TRBD1 (5 bases). There are 14 residues in the CDR3. Germline-derived CDR1 and CDR2 are SGHRS and YFSETQ. Trimming stripped 0 bases from V and 3 bases from J, with 6 bases between. CDR3 coding DNA: TGCGCCAGCAGCTTGGGACAGTCTAATGAAAAACTGTTTTTT. It specifies CASSLGQSNEKLFF. Full variable domain (remainder filled in from reference TRBV5-1 and TRBJ1-4): KAGVTQTPRYLIKTRGQQVTLSCSPISGHRSVSWYQQTPGQGLQFLFEYFSETQRNKGNFPGRFSGRQFSNSRSEMNVSTLELGDSALYLCASSLGQSNEKLFFGSGTQLSVL.

The count of this clone is one. This chain joins TRBV5-4 and TRBJ1-1; D uncertain. Germline values: CDR1 SGHNT, CDR2 YYREEE (reference sequence). The length of the CDR3 is 15 residues. Trimming stripped 2 bases from V and 1 base from J, with 12 bases between. CDR3 protein: CASSLSQVPNTEAFF. The CDR3 DNA follows: TGTGCCAGCAGCTTATCCCAGGTCCCGAACACTGAAGCTTTCTTT.

The J gene is TRBJ1-6, the V gene TRBV30; unclear D gene. Looked up from germline, CDR1 is GTSNPN and CDR2 is SVGIG (reference sequence). V was shortened by 1 base and J by 6 bases, with 19 bases between the two germline ends. The CDR3 runs to 17 residues. The DNA for the CDR3 is TGTGCCTGGAGTGGCCCCTCCGCCCAGGCTTTTAATTCACCCCTCCACTTT. This encodes CAWSGPSAQAFNSPLHF.

This sequence joins TRBV19 and TRBJ1-5; TRBD1 agrees at 9 bases. Germline CDR1 and CDR2: LNHDA and SQIVND (reference sequence). With 6 bases clipped from V and 4 bases from J, the junction kept 7 bases outside the gene matches. The CDR3 has 15 amino acids. The CDR3 sequence is CASSPGTGINQPQHF. The CDR3 nucleotides are TGTGCCAGTAGCCCCGGGACAGGGATTAATCAGCCCCAGCATTTT.

The rearrangement links TRBV9 to TRBJ2-5, with D perhaps given as TRBD1 or TRBD2 (6 bases each). Trimming left V 6 bases short and J 2 bases short, with 14 bases between. The CDR3 has 14 residues. The germline CDR1 and CDR2 sequences are SGDLS and YYNGEE. The CDR3 loop is CASTKGGGQETQYF. In DNA, the CDR3 is TGTGCCAGCACCAAAGGAGGGGGTCAAGAGACCCAGTACTTC.

This chain connects TRBV7-2 to TRBJ1-1, with unresolved D. CDR3 length equals 14 residues. The V and J ends lost 7 bases and 0 bases respectively, with 12 bases between them. Looked up from germline, CDR1 is SGHTA and CDR2 is FQGNSA. The CDR3 loop is CASTPGQLNTEAFF. CDR3 bases: TGTGCCAGCACTCCCGGGCAGCTGAACACTGAAGCTTTCTTT.